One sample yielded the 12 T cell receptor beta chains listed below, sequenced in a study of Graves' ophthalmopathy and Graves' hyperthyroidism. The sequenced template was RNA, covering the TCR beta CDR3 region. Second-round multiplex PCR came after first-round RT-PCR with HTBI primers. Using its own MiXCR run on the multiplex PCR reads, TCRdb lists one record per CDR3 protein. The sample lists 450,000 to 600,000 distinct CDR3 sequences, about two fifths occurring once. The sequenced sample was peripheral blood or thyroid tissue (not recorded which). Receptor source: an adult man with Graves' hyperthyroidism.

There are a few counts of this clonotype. CDR3 bases: TGTGCCAGCAGTGGGACACTAGGTGCCGGGGAGCTGTTTTTT. This encodes CASSGTLGAGELFF. This chain uses TRBV25-1 with TRBJ2-2, with D perhaps assigned TRBD1 or TRBD2 (5 bases each). With 4 bases removed from V and 6 bases from J, the gap between germline ends came to 12 bases. The CDR3 consists of 14 residues. CDR1 MGHDK and CDR2 SYGVNS come from the germline V gene.

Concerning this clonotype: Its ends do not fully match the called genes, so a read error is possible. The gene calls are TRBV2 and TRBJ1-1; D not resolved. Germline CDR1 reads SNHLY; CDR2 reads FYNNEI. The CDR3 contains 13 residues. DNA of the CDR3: TGTGCCAGCAGTTTAGAGCCGAACACTGAAGCTCTCTTT. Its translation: CASSLEPNTEALF.

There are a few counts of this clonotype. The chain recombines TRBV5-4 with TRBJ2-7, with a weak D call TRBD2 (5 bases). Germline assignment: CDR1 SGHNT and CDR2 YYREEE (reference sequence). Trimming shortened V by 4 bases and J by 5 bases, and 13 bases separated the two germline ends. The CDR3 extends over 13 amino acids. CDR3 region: CASSPLVGNEQYF. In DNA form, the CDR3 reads TGTGCCAGCAGCCCCCTGGTCGGGAACGAGCAGTACTTC.

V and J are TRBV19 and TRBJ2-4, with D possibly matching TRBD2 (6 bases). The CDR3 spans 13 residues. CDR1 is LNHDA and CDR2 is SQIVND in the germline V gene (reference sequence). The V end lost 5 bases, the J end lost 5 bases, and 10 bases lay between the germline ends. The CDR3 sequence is CASSSPGENIQYF. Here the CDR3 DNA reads TGTGCCAGTAGTTCACCGGGGGAAAACATTCAGTACTTC.

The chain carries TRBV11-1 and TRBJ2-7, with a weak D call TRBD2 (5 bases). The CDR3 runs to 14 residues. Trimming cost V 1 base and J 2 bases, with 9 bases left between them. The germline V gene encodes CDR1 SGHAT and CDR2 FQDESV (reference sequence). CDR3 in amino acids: CASSLGTLTYEQYF. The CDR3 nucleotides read TGTGCCAGCAGCTTAGGGACTTTAACCTACGAGCAGTACTTC.

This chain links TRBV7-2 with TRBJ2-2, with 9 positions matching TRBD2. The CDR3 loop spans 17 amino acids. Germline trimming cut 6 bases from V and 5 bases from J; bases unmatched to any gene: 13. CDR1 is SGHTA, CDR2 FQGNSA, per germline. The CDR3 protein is CASSQVGPAGGTGELFF. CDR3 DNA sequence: TGTGCCAGCAGTCAAGTCGGGCCAGCGGGGGGAACCGGGGAGCTGTTTTTT.

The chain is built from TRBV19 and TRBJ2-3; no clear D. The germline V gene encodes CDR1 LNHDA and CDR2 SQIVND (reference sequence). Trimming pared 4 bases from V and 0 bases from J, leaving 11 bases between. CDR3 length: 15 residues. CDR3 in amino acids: CASSSVGGSTDTQYF. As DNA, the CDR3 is TGTGCCAGTAGTAGCGTTGGCGGCAGCACAGATACGCAGTATTTT.

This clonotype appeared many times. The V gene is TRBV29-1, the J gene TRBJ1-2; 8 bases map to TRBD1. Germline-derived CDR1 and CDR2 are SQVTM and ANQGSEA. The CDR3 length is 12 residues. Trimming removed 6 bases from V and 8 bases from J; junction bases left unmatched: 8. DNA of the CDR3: TGCAGCGTCTTACAGGGGGAAGACGGCTACACCTTC. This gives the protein CSVLQGEDGYTF.

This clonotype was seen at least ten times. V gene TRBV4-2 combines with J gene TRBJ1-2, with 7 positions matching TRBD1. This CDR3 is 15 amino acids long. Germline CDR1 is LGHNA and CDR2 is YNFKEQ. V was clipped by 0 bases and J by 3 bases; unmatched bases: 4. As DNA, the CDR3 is TGTGCCAGCAGCCAAGAACAGGGGAAGTACTATGGCTACACCTTC. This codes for CASSQEQGKYYGYTF.

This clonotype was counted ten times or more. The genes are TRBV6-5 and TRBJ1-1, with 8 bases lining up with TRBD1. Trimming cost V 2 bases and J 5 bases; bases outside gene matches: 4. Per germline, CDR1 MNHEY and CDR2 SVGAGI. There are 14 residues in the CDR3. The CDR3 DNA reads TGTGCCAGCAGTTACCCACAGGGGGAGACTGAAGCTTTCTTT. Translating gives CASSYPQGETEAFF.

CDR3 bases: TGTGCCAGCAGCTTGATCACAGGAGGCGGGAGCACAGATACGCAGTATTTT. It encodes CASSLITGGGSTDTQYF. V and J are TRBV7-2 and TRBJ2-3, with D perhaps matching TRBD1 or TRBD2 (5 bases each). Trimming shortened V by 3 bases and J by 0 bases, and 16 bases separated the two germline ends. Germline V gene data show CDR1 as SGHTA and CDR2 as FQGNSA. This CDR3 comprises 17 residues.

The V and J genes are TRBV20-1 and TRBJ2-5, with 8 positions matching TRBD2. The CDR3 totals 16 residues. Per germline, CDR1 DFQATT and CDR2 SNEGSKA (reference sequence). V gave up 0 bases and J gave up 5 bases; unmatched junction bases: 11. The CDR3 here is CSARDWVAGWWETQYF. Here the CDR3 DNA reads TGCAGTGCTAGAGATTGGGTAGCGGGATGGTGGGAGACCCAGTACTTC.